A single sample gave rise to the 17 T cell receptor beta chains below, sequenced in a study of beta chain features in type 1 diabetes. Notes on the study in general: A moderate, significant TCRB CDR3 shortening appeared in type 1 diabetes across four CD4+ subsets.

These TCRs' antigens remain unknown. Expressed TCRB transcripts were sequenced because the entire RNA isolate underwent reverse transcription. Sequenced by immunoSEQ multiplex PCR; TCRdb stores in-frame clones only, minus some. The sample includes fewer than 350,000 clones, 15% of them seen just once. The material sequenced was naive CD4+ T cells from blood. The receptors were gathered from a man aged 18 to 30 with type 1 diabetes.

This clone was counted between two and nine times. J is TRBJ1-1 and V is TRBV27, with 7 bases that match TRBD1. The germline V gene has CDR1 MNHEY and CDR2 SMNVEV (reference sequence). Losses at the gene ends were 5 bases for V and 0 bases for J; bases not matched to a gene: 9. The CDR3 is 16 residues long. This CDR3 reads CASSLTFGTVNTEAFF. CDR3 DNA sequence: TGTGCCAGCAGTCTAACCTTCGGGACAGTGAACACTGAAGCTTTCTTT.

This clone has just a few counts. Other DNA sequences from this sample encode an identical CDR3 as well. V is TRBV7-2 and J is TRBJ2-5; possible D gene TRBD2, 7 bases. V was trimmed by 5 bases and J by 4 bases, leaving 11 bases between them. Germline CDR1 and CDR2: SGHTA and FQGNSA. The CDR3 length is 13 residues. As DNA, the CDR3 is TGTGCCAGCAGCCCGAGGGGGGGAGAGACCCAGTACTTC. This encodes CASSPRGGETQYF.

This clone has more than one count but fewer than ten. CDR3 bases: TGTGCCAGCAGTTTGATACCAGGGGAATGGGAGCAGTACTTC. Protein sequence: CASSLIPGEWEQYF. The genes are TRBV6-6 and TRBJ2-7, with a possible D match to TRBD1 (6 bases). V lost 4 bases, J lost 7 bases, and 17 bases lay in between. Germline V lookup: CDR1 MNHNY, CDR2 SVGAGI (reference sequence). This CDR3 region has 14 residues.

This clone was found a few times. V is TRBV7-2 and J is TRBJ2-3; maybe TRBD2 (5 bases). V lost 0 bases and J 4 bases, leaving 11 bases between the germline ends. Germline CDR1 reads SGHTA; CDR2 reads FQGNSA. This CDR3 is built from 15 residues. CDR3 nucleotide sequence: TGTGCCAGCAGCTTAGCGGGAGAGTTCTCAGATACGCAGTATTTT. Translating gives CASSLAGEFSDTQYF.

This clone has just a few counts. The chain recombines TRBV5-6 with TRBJ2-5, with 7 positions matching TRBD1. Trimming took 1 base from V and 5 from J; bases not matched to a gene: 5. CDR1 and CDR2 from the germline V gene are SGHDT and YYEEEE. There are 14 residues in the CDR3. CDR3 amino acids: CASSLLTGVETQYF. The CDR3 coding sequence is TGTGCCAGCAGCTTGTTAACAGGGGTGGAGACCCAGTACTTC.

There are a few counts of this clone. V gene TRBV11-2 combines with J gene TRBJ2-3; 9 bases line up with TRBD2. Germline trimming cut 3 bases from V and 0 bases from J; bases unmatched to any gene: 1. CDR1 is SGHAT and CDR2 is FQNNGV in the germline V gene. The CDR3 covers 15 residues. This CDR3 reads CASSLREGSTDTQYF. CDR3 sequence (DNA): TGTGCCAGCAGCTTGCGGGAGGGTAGCACAGATACGCAGTATTTT. Full variable domain (rest looked up from reference TRBV11-2 and TRBJ2-3): EAGVAQSPRYKIIEKRQSVAFWCNPISGHATLYWYQQILGQGPKLLIQFQNNGVVDDSQLPKDRFSAERLKGVDSTLKIQPAKLEDSAVYLCASSLREGSTDTQYFGPGTRLTVL.

This clone was counted between two and nine times. This rearrangement joins TRBV7-9 to TRBJ1-3; unclear D gene. This CDR3 has 16 amino acids. Germline V gene sequence: CDR1 SEHNR, CDR2 FQNEAQ (reference sequence). Trimming took 5 bases from V and 1 from J, leaving 15 bases between them. Here the CDR3 reads CASSHRRRVSGNTIYF. Written as DNA, the CDR3 is TGTGCCAGCAGCCACCGACGGAGGGTTTCTGGAAACACCATATATTTT.

The rearrangement uses TRBV5-4 and TRBJ2-1, with 10 bases aligning to TRBD1. Germline CDR1 reads SGHNT; CDR2 reads YYREEE (reference sequence). The length of the CDR3 is 17 residues. The V and J ends lost 0 bases and 7 bases, in that order; junction bases with no gene match: 10. In nucleotides, the CDR3 is TGTGCCAGCAGCTTGGGTCTGGGACAGGGGATTAGGAATGAGCAGTTCTTC. Its translation is CASSLGLGQGIRNEQFF.

This clone has a handful of counts. The V call is TRBV10-3, the J call TRBJ2-7; 9 bases map to TRBD1. CDR1 and CDR2 from the germline V gene are ENHRY and SYGVKD. Unmatched junction bases numbered 7, after V lost 8 bases and J lost 2 bases. This CDR3 comprises 14 residues. CDR3: CAIGPGTGTYEQYF. For the CDR3, the DNA is TGTGCCATCGGACCCGGGACAGGGACCTACGAGCAGTACTTC.

This clone was counted a few times. The V gene is TRBV29-1, the J gene TRBJ2-5; TRBD2 might be the D (6 bases). The germline gives CDR1 SQVTM, CDR2 ANQGSEA. V was clipped by 6 bases and J by 4 bases, with 18 bases between them. The CDR3 totals 14 residues. CDR3 loop: CSVLISGRRETQYF. DNA of the CDR3: TGCAGCGTGCTGATTAGCGGACGTAGAGAGACCCAGTACTTC.

The V and J genes are TRBV30 and TRBJ1-6; D is undetermined. Trimming stripped 8 bases from V and 6 bases from J, with 8 bases between. CDR3 length equals 11 residues. Germline assignment: CDR1 GTSNPN and CDR2 SVGIG (reference sequence). Here the CDR3 DNA reads TGTGCCACGGAGGGTAATTCACCCCTCCACTTT. Amino acids: CATEGNSPLHF.

The table lists this clone with a few counts. The chain has TRBV28 and TRBJ2-2; the match to TRBD2 covers 9 bases. Germline V CDR1 and CDR2: MDHEN, SYDVKM. Losses at the gene ends were 6 bases for V and 5 bases for J; bases not matched to a gene: 7. This CDR3 has 15 amino acids. The DNA for the CDR3 is TGTGCCAGCAGCCATAGCGGGAGTGGAACCGGGGAGCTGTTTTTT. Translated: CASSHSGSGTGELFF.

There are a few counts of this clone. CDR3 nucleotides: TGTGCCAGCAGCGTAGTAGGGACATCTAGCACAGATACGCAGTATTTT. Encoded protein: CASSVVGTSSTDTQYF. The chain employs TRBV9 and TRBJ2-3; maybe TRBD1 (6 bases). This CDR3 is built from 16 residues. The V end lost 0 bases, the J end lost 0 bases, and 11 bases lay between the germline ends. Germline CDR1 SGDLS, CDR2 YYNGEE.

This clone came up a few times. The genes are TRBV6-4 and TRBJ2-3, with 9 nucleotides matching TRBD2. The germline gives CDR1 MRHNA, CDR2 SNTAGT. V shed 0 bases and J 6 bases; nucleotides not matched to a gene: 4. This CDR3 is built from 15 residues. This chain's CDR3 is CASSDSGTSWDTQYF. DNA for the CDR3: TGTGCCAGCAGTGACTCCGGGACTAGCTGGGATACGCAGTATTTT.

This chain uses TRBV2 with TRBJ1-1; D call uncertain. V shed 3 bases and J shed 10 bases, with 9 bases lying between them. Per germline, CDR1 SNHLY and CDR2 FYNNEI. The CDR3 covers 11 residues. The CDR3 reads CASSEEAGAFF. CDR3 DNA: TGTGCCAGCAGTGAGGAGGCAGGAGCTTTCTTT.

The chain joins TRBV10-3 to TRBJ2-1; D unresolved. CDR3 length: 13 residues. Trimming removed 3 bases at V and 6 bases at J, with 9 bases between. CDR1 and CDR2 from the germline V gene are ENHRY and SYGVKD. CDR3 nucleotide sequence: TGTGCCATCAGTGAAATGGTGGCCAATGAGCAGTTCTTC. Encoded protein: CAISEMVANEQFF.

This clone was picked up a small number of times. This chain links TRBV5-1 with TRBJ2-2; tentatively, D is TRBD2 (5 bases). The CDR3 has 14 residues. Between the trimmed V and J ends, which lost 1 base and 7 bases, there was a span of 11 bases. Germline lookup yields CDR1 SGHRS and CDR2 YFSETQ. CDR3 sequence (DNA): TGCGCCAGCAGCTTGCTAGCTCCTAGCGGGGAGCTGTTTTTT. Translated: CASSLLAPSGELFF. The full variable domain, in which reference TRBV5-1 and TRBJ2-2 provide the parts outside the CDR3, is KAGVTQTPRYLIKTRGQQVTLSCSPISGHRSVSWYQQTPGQGLQFLFEYFSETQRNKGNFPGRFSGRQFSNSRSEMNVSTLELGDSALYLCASSLLAPSGELFFGEGSRLTVL.